This TCR beta chain was retrieved from a study of early T cells in non-severe SARS-CoV-2 infection. Study context: Sequenced material consisted of bulk RNA (from unsorted whole blood), and chains were unpaired. Overall study results and limits: Missing private and CD4 specificities, VDJdb matching favored anti-spike CD8 responses.

This clonotype was seen a few times. The target antigen is unknown. Unique molecular identifiers were affixed to single, distinct cDNA molecules. TCRdb fed the 5' RACE reads into MiXCR, producing one record per CDR3 protein. The table lists about 45,000 distinct CDR3 sequences, around a tenth of them singletons. This TCR was sampled from an adult who was a healthcare worker with PCR-confirmed SARS-CoV-2 infection or an uninfected control (not recorded which). The sample was whole blood.

The CDR3 nucleotides read TGTGCCAGCATCCGGGACCCTTCAGGGCTCTATAATTCACCCCTCCACTTT. Translation: CASIRDPSGLYNSPLHF. The chain links TRBV6-6 to TRBJ1-6; D possibly corresponds to TRBD1 (5 bases). Trimming pared 7 bases from V and 3 bases from J, leaving 19 bases between. CDR3 length: 17 residues. Per the germline V gene, CDR1 is MNHNY and CDR2 is SVGAGI (reference sequence).